A selection of T cell receptor beta chains follows, all from one sample in a study of blood T cell repertoires in COVID-19. Sequenced by immunoSEQ multiplex PCR; TCRdb stores in-frame clones only, minus some. The data hold a few hundred thousand clones, with approximately 90% observed a single time. Material for sequencing was peripheral blood. These receptor sequences come from a woman aged 50 to 65 with COVID-19, enrolled during active disease. Both conserved end residues are part of each CDR3. D genes are given only for firm matches. Part of the rows lack a size; the others show once, few, many or a class for expanded clones.

j_call: TRBJ2-3
cdr3_length: 15
d_call: NA
v_call: TRBV19
clone_size: NA
cdr3_nt: TGTGCCAGTAGTCCGGACTCCCCGAGTGCAGATACGCAGTATTTT
cdr3_aa: CASSPDSPSADTQYF

j_call: TRBJ2-7
cdr3_length: 11
d_call: NA
v_call: TRBV12-3/TRBV12-4
clone_size: NA
cdr3_nt: TGTGCCAGCAGTTTGAGCCACGAGCAGTACTTC
cdr3_aa: CASSLSHEQYF

j_call: TRBJ2-7
cdr3_length: 14
d_call: TRBD1
v_call: TRBV11-3
clone_size: NA
cdr3_nt: TGTGCCAGCAGCTTCGGACAGGGGGCCAACGAGCAGTACTTC
cdr3_aa: CASSFGQGANEQYF

j_call: TRBJ2-7
cdr3_length: 14
d_call: NA
v_call: TRBV6-2/TRBV6-3
clone_size: NA
cdr3_nt: TGTGCCAGCAGTTACCCTAGCGCCCCCTACGAGCAGTACTTC
cdr3_aa: CASSYPSAPYEQYF

j_call: TRBJ1-6
cdr3_length: 15
d_call: TRBD1
v_call: TRBV19
clone_size: NA
cdr3_nt: TGTGCCAGTAGCCGAGGGGGACAGAAAAATTCACCCCTCCACTTT
cdr3_aa: CASSRGGQKNSPLHF

j_call: TRBJ2-7
cdr3_length: 18
d_call: TRBD2
v_call: TRBV4-2
clone_size: NA
cdr3_nt: TGTGCCAGCAGCCAGCCGGGACTAGCGGGGGGTAGCTCCTACGAGCAGTACTTC
cdr3_aa: CASSQPGLAGGSSYEQYF

j_call: TRBJ2-7
cdr3_length: 12
d_call: NA
v_call: TRBV12-3/TRBV12-4
clone_size: NA
cdr3_nt: TGTGCCAGCAGTTCCTATCTATACGAGCAGTACTTC
cdr3_aa: CASSSYLYEQYF

j_call: TRBJ2-2
cdr3_length: 13
d_call: NA
v_call: TRBV25-1
clone_size: once
cdr3_nt: TGTGCCAGCAGTGACGGGGTGACCGGGGAGCTGTTTTTT
cdr3_aa: CASSDGVTGELFF

j_call: TRBJ2-7
cdr3_length: 15
d_call: NA
v_call: TRBV10-1
clone_size: NA
cdr3_nt: TGCGCCAGCAGTGCATCCGGCTCCGGGAGCCACGAGCAGTACTTC
cdr3_aa: CASSASGSGSHEQYF

j_call: TRBJ2-7
cdr3_length: 14
d_call: TRBD2
v_call: TRBV5-4
clone_size: few
cdr3_nt: TGTGCCAGCAGCTTGGGCGGGGGTTCCTACGAGCAGTACTTC
cdr3_aa: CASSLGGGSYEQYF

j_call: TRBJ2-5
cdr3_length: 14
d_call: NA
v_call: TRBV24-1
clone_size: NA
cdr3_nt: TGTGCCACCAGTGATCAAACTAGTGCGGAGACCCAGTACTTC
cdr3_aa: CATSDQTSAETQYF

j_call: TRBJ2-2
cdr3_length: 15
d_call: NA
v_call: TRBV7-9
clone_size: NA
cdr3_nt: TGTGCCAGCAGTTCACTAAACTTTAACACCGGGGAGCTGTTTTTT
cdr3_aa: CASSSLNFNTGELFF

j_call: TRBJ1-1
cdr3_length: 12
d_call: NA
v_call: TRBV5-5
clone_size: NA
cdr3_nt: TGTGCCAGCACCCTGGGGGGCACTGAAGCTTTCTTT
cdr3_aa: CASTLGGTEAFF

j_call: TRBJ1-3
cdr3_length: 15
d_call: NA
v_call: TRBV5-1
clone_size: NA
cdr3_nt: TGCGCCAGCAGTAATACCGGGACTCCTGGAAACACCATATATTTT
cdr3_aa: CASSNTGTPGNTIYF

j_call: TRBJ2-6
cdr3_length: 13
d_call: NA
v_call: TRBV10-2
clone_size: NA
cdr3_nt: TGCGCCACCCTAAGCTCTGGGGCCAACGTCCTGACTTTC
cdr3_aa: CATLSSGANVLTF

j_call: TRBJ1-6
cdr3_length: 15
d_call: NA
v_call: TRBV2
clone_size: NA
cdr3_nt: TGTGCCAGCAGGGGAGGAGACCCCTATAATTCACCCCTCCACTTT
cdr3_aa: CASRGGDPYNSPLHF

j_call: TRBJ1-2
cdr3_length: 14
d_call: NA
v_call: TRBV5-1
clone_size: NA
cdr3_nt: TGCGCCAGCAGCCCTGGTGGACGGACGGGAGTCTACACCTTC
cdr3_aa: CASSPGGRTGVYTF

j_call: TRBJ1-2
cdr3_length: 14
d_call: NA
v_call: TRBV5-1
clone_size: few
cdr3_nt: TGCGCCAGCAGCCAACTCGGGACTAACTATGGCTACACCTTC
cdr3_aa: CASSQLGTNYGYTF

j_call: TRBJ1-2
cdr3_length: 19
d_call: NA
v_call: TRBV6-1
clone_size: NA
cdr3_nt: TGTGCCAGCAGTGAAGCCCGGGCCCTCCGACAGAATTATGAATATGGCTACACCTTC
cdr3_aa: CASSEARALRQNYEYGYTF

j_call: TRBJ2-3
cdr3_length: 15
d_call: TRBD1
v_call: TRBV6-5
clone_size: NA
cdr3_nt: TGTGCCAGCGAGACAGGGGGCCGAAGCACAGATACGCAGTATTTT
cdr3_aa: CASETGGRSTDTQYF

j_call: TRBJ1-2
cdr3_length: 14
d_call: TRBD1
v_call: TRBV5-4
clone_size: NA
cdr3_nt: TGTGCCAGCAGGGCGGGGCAGGGGGAATATGGCTACACCTTC
cdr3_aa: CASRAGQGEYGYTF

j_call: TRBJ1-1
cdr3_length: 15
d_call: NA
v_call: TRBV7-3
clone_size: NA
cdr3_nt: TGTGCCAGCAGCTTATCCGCGGGGTTGAACACTGAAGCTTTCTTT
cdr3_aa: CASSLSAGLNTEAFF

j_call: TRBJ2-3
cdr3_length: 13
d_call: NA
v_call: TRBV28
clone_size: once
cdr3_nt: TGTGCCAGCCAGGGGGGACACGCGGGACGCGCGTATTTT
cdr3_aa: CASQGGHAGRAYF

j_call: TRBJ2-3
cdr3_length: 13
d_call: NA
v_call: TRBV13
clone_size: once
cdr3_nt: TGTGCCAGCAGAGTAGGGGGCACAGATACGCAGTATTTT
cdr3_aa: CASRVGGTDTQYF

j_call: TRBJ1-1
cdr3_length: 13
d_call: NA
v_call: TRBV6-2/TRBV6-3
clone_size: few
cdr3_nt: TGTGCCAGCAGTTACTCGCGGGGGACTGAAGCTTTCTTT
cdr3_aa: CASSYSRGTEAFF

j_call: TRBJ2-7
cdr3_length: 13
d_call: NA
v_call: TRBV4-1
clone_size: NA
cdr3_nt: TGCGCCAGCAGCCCCCGACAGACCTACGAGCAGTACTTC
cdr3_aa: CASSPRQTYEQYF

j_call: TRBJ1-1
cdr3_length: 14
d_call: TRBD1
v_call: TRBV12-5
clone_size: NA
cdr3_nt: TGTGCTAGTGCTTTACAGGGGGGTATCACTGAAGCTTTCTTT
cdr3_aa: CASALQGGITEAFF

j_call: TRBJ2-3
cdr3_length: 14
d_call: TRBD1
v_call: TRBV5-1
clone_size: NA
cdr3_nt: TGCGCCAGCAGCTGGACAGGACCCACAGATACGCAGTATTTT
cdr3_aa: CASSWTGPTDTQYF

j_call: TRBJ2-3
cdr3_length: 16
d_call: TRBD2
v_call: TRBV9
clone_size: NA
cdr3_nt: TGTGCCAGCAGCGTACCGGGACTAGCGGGGGCAGATACGCAGTATTTT
cdr3_aa: CASSVPGLAGADTQYF

j_call: TRBJ1-2
cdr3_length: 14
d_call: TRBD1
v_call: TRBV2
clone_size: NA
cdr3_nt: TGTGCCACTAAAACCAGGACAGGGGTCTATGGCTACACCTTC
cdr3_aa: CATKTRTGVYGYTF

j_call: TRBJ2-5
cdr3_length: 16
d_call: TRBD2
v_call: TRBV9
clone_size: once
cdr3_nt: TGTGCCAGCAGCGTAGGGAGCGGGGGGCGGCCGGAGACCCAGTACTTC
cdr3_aa: CASSVGSGGRPETQYF

j_call: TRBJ2-7
cdr3_length: 14
d_call: TRBD1
v_call: TRBV9
clone_size: NA
cdr3_nt: TGTGCCAGCAGCGTAGTAGGACAGGGCCACGAGCAGTACTTC
cdr3_aa: CASSVVGQGHEQYF

j_call: TRBJ2-2
cdr3_length: 17
d_call: TRBD2
v_call: TRBV2
clone_size: NA
cdr3_nt: TGTGCCAGCAGTTCCTCCCTAGCGGGGGGATGGACCGGGGAGCTGTTTTTT
cdr3_aa: CASSSSLAGGWTGELFF

j_call: TRBJ1-1
cdr3_length: 12
d_call: TRBD1
v_call: TRBV5-1
clone_size: NA
cdr3_nt: TGCGCCAGCAGCTGGGACAGGGCTGAAGCTTTCTTT
cdr3_aa: CASSWDRAEAFF

j_call: TRBJ1-2
cdr3_length: 13
d_call: TRBD1
v_call: TRBV20-1
clone_size: NA
cdr3_nt: TGCAGTGCCAGTAACAGGGGGGAAGGTGGCTACACCTTC
cdr3_aa: CSASNRGEGGYTF

j_call: TRBJ1-1
cdr3_length: 14
d_call: NA
v_call: TRBV3-1/TRBV3-2
clone_size: NA
cdr3_nt: TGTGCCAGCAGCCCACCCCAGTCGAACACTGAAGCTTTCTTT
cdr3_aa: CASSPPQSNTEAFF

j_call: TRBJ1-6
cdr3_length: 14
d_call: TRBD1
v_call: TRBV9
clone_size: once
cdr3_nt: TGTGCCAGCAGCATTGGACAGGGGGATTCACCCCTCCACTTT
cdr3_aa: CASSIGQGDSPLHF

j_call: TRBJ2-2
cdr3_length: 15
d_call: TRBD2
v_call: TRBV2
clone_size: NA
cdr3_nt: TGTGCCAGCAGTGATGTTGCGGGGGGCACCGGGGAGCTGTTTTTT
cdr3_aa: CASSDVAGGTGELFF

j_call: TRBJ2-3
cdr3_length: 18
d_call: TRBD2
v_call: TRBV19
clone_size: NA
cdr3_nt: TGTGCCAGTATACCTCCGGGACTAGCGGGGACCAGCACAGATACGCAGTATTTT
cdr3_aa: CASIPPGLAGTSTDTQYF

j_call: TRBJ2-2
cdr3_length: 15
d_call: TRBD2
v_call: TRBV30
clone_size: NA
cdr3_nt: TGTGCCTGGAGTGGCGGACTAGCATTCACCGGGGAGCTGTTTTTT
cdr3_aa: CAWSGGLAFTGELFF

j_call: TRBJ2-3
cdr3_length: 14
d_call: NA
v_call: TRBV9
clone_size: NA
cdr3_nt: TGTGCCAGCAGGCAACTAGGTTCCACAGATACGCAGTATTTT
cdr3_aa: CASRQLGSTDTQYF

j_call: TRBJ2-3
cdr3_length: 16
d_call: TRBD2
v_call: TRBV11-3
clone_size: NA
cdr3_nt: TGTGCCAGCAGCCGCGGGACTAGCGGTCGAACAGATACGCAGTATTTT
cdr3_aa: CASSRGTSGRTDTQYF

j_call: TRBJ1-2
cdr3_length: 14
d_call: NA
v_call: TRBV7-9
clone_size: once
cdr3_nt: TGTGCCAGCAGCTTGGGGAGGACTAACTATGGCTACACCTTC
cdr3_aa: CASSLGRTNYGYTF

j_call: TRBJ2-7
cdr3_length: 14
d_call: TRBD2
v_call: TRBV10-3
clone_size: NA
cdr3_nt: TGTGCCATCAGTGAAAGACTAGCCGGGAGCGAGCAGTACTTC
cdr3_aa: CAISERLAGSEQYF

j_call: TRBJ2-3
cdr3_length: 18
d_call: TRBD2
v_call: TRBV4-1
clone_size: once
cdr3_nt: TGCGCCAGCAGCCAAGATAGCGGGGGGGCGATCTGGGCAGATACGCAGTATTTT
cdr3_aa: CASSQDSGGAIWADTQYF

j_call: TRBJ1-5
cdr3_length: 16
d_call: NA
v_call: TRBV6-1
clone_size: NA
cdr3_nt: TGTGCCAGCAGTGAAATTCAGACAGCAAACAATCAGCCCCAGCATTTT
cdr3_aa: CASSEIQTANNQPQHF

j_call: TRBJ1-1
cdr3_length: 11
d_call: NA
v_call: TRBV29-1
clone_size: NA
cdr3_nt: TGCAGCGGCTACGGGGGCACTGAAGCTTTCTTT
cdr3_aa: CSGYGGTEAFF

j_call: TRBJ1-5
cdr3_length: 16
d_call: NA
v_call: TRBV18
clone_size: once
cdr3_nt: TGTGCCAGCTCACCAGGACCCCCGGGGAGCAATCAGCCCCAGCATTTT
cdr3_aa: CASSPGPPGSNQPQHF

j_call: TRBJ1-2
cdr3_length: 12
d_call: NA
v_call: TRBV24-1
clone_size: NA
cdr3_nt: TGTGCCACCAGTGATTCCAGGGATTTAACATTTTTC
cdr3_aa: CATSDSRDLTFF

j_call: TRBJ1-2
cdr3_length: 12
d_call: NA
v_call: TRBV29-1
clone_size: NA
cdr3_nt: TGCAGCGTTGAAGATCGGGACTATGGCTACACCTTC
cdr3_aa: CSVEDRDYGYTF

j_call: TRBJ2-2
cdr3_length: 13
d_call: NA
v_call: TRBV12-5
clone_size: NA
cdr3_nt: TGTGCTAGTGGCCGCGAACAGGGCGGGGAGCTGTTTTTT
cdr3_aa: CASGREQGGELFF

j_call: TRBJ1-4
cdr3_length: 17
d_call: TRBD1
v_call: TRBV5-5
clone_size: NA
cdr3_nt: TGTGCCAGCAGCCCCCGGGACAGGGCCCCACTCGGAGAAAAACTGTTTTTT
cdr3_aa: CASSPRDRAPLGEKLFF

j_call: TRBJ2-1
cdr3_length: 17
d_call: TRBD2
v_call: TRBV5-4
clone_size: NA
cdr3_nt: TGTGCCAGCAGTCCTACCCTGACTAGCGGGGGCGAAAATGAGCAGTTCTTC
cdr3_aa: CASSPTLTSGGENEQFF

j_call: TRBJ1-2
cdr3_length: 14
d_call: TRBD1
v_call: TRBV7-9
clone_size: NA
cdr3_nt: TGTGCCAGCAGCTTTACTCAGGGGGCGGGTGGCTACACCTTC
cdr3_aa: CASSFTQGAGGYTF